This entry is about one TCR beta chain. Its antigen is not identified. Sequencing of DNA taken from cultured CD4+ T cells relied on the Oncomine TCR Beta short-read assay. MiXCR, applied by TCRdb to the PCR reads, yields one record per CDR3 protein. In the table there are roughly 14,000 distinct CDR3 sequences, roughly 50% of which are singletons. The sample is drawn from a study of vaccination and CD4 T cells after COVID-19. At the level of the study: Each post-COVID sample was drawn after diagnosis, and the median interval was approximately 100 days (range 35 to 161).

The V and J ends lost 6 bases and 3 bases, in that order; junction bases with no gene match: 4. Germline V gives CDR1 MDHEN, CDR2 SYDVKM. The CDR3 is made up of 14 amino acids. Treatment reported: 10-day PBMC culture with coronavirus spike peptide pools or control peptides (ViraFEST assay). The specimen comprised CD4+ T cells from blood, cultured in vitro, sampled before SARS-CoV-2 vaccination. The chain has TRBV28 and TRBJ2-5, with 10 bases matching TRBD1. This receptor was obtained from a human donor who had recovered from COVID-19. Written as DNA, the CDR3 is TGTGCCAGCAGCGACAGGGGGCTTGAAGAGACCCAGTACTTC. It encodes CASSDRGLEETQYF.